Shown below are 5 T cell receptor beta chains from a single sample sequenced in a study of blood T cell repertoires in COVID-19. The protocol was immunoSEQ multiplex PCR, while the TCRdb copy is restricted to in-frame clones and leaves out a portion. This table holds 15,000 to 20,000 clones, roughly nine tenths found once. Sequencing used peripheral blood. The receptors shown here come from a human donor in a cohort sampled during active COVID-19.

This sequence joins TRBV5-1 and TRBJ1-2, with 11 positions matching TRBD1. The trim removed 4 bases at V and 7 bases at J, leaving 6 bases unmatched. The CDR3 runs to 14 residues. Germline V lookup: CDR1 SGHRS, CDR2 YFSETQ. CDR3 bases: TGCGCCAGCAGCGGAAGGACAGGGGGCGGTGGCTACACCTTC. It is translated as CASSGRTGGGGYTF. The variable domain in full, with the rest retrieved from reference TRBV5-1 and TRBJ1-2, is KAGVTQTPRYLIKTRGQQVTLSCSPISGHRSVSWYQQTPGQGLQFLFEYFSETQRNKGNFPGRFSGRQFSNSRSEMNVSTLELGDSALYLCASSGRTGGGGYTFGSGTRLTVV.

V is TRBV18 and J is TRBJ2-7; D possibly corresponds to TRBD1 (5 bases). Trimming removed 3 bases from V and 1 base from J, with 10 bases in between. The V gene's germline CDR1 is KGHSH and CDR2 LQKENI. The CDR3 consists of 14 residues. In DNA form, the CDR3 reads TGTGCCAGCTCACCCTACCAGGGTTCCTACGAGCAGTACTTC. It codes for CASSPYQGSYEQYF.

This rearrangement joins TRBV29-1 to TRBJ2-7, with 7 positions matching TRBD1. Germline CDR1 and CDR2: SQVTM and ANQGSEA. The CDR3 runs 15 residues. Unmatched junction bases numbered 10, after V lost 2 bases and J lost 3 bases. The chain's CDR3 is CSVEWTGTPNYEQYF. The DNA of the CDR3 is TGCAGCGTTGAATGGACAGGAACCCCAAACTACGAGCAGTACTTC.

V is TRBV11-2 and J is TRBJ2-3, with D maybe TRBD1 (6 bases). Germline CDR1 and CDR2: SGHAT and FQNNGV. The germline V and J ends were trimmed by 5 bases and 5 bases, with 20 bases remaining between them. CDR3 length: 16 residues. CDR3 nucleotides: TGTGCCAGCAGCCGTCGTCCACAGGGTTCAGGAGATACGCAGTATTTT. Its translation: CASSRRPQGSGDTQYF.

The rearrangement links TRBV7-9 to TRBJ2-1, with TRBD2 matching over 8 bases. Germline CDR1 reads SEHNR; CDR2 reads FQNEAQ (reference sequence). The CDR3 has 17 amino acids. V lost 5 bases to trimming and J lost 2 bases; unmatched junction nucleotides: 11. The CDR3 protein is CASSPSPRGGPYNEQFF. As DNA, the CDR3 is TGTGCCAGCAGCCCTAGCCCTCGCGGGGGGCCCTACAATGAGCAGTTCTTC.